Shown below are 22 T cell receptor beta chains from a single sample sequenced in a study of regulatory T cells in long-lasting Graves disease. Sequencing libraries for TCR beta were prepared with iRepertoire HTBI primers and Arm-PCR of CDR3 regions. TCRdb reprocessed the multiplex PCR reads via MiXCR and lists one record per CDR3 protein. Of 400,000 to 500,000 distinct CDR3 sequences in the sample, 15% were seen once. The time point here: newly diagnosed GD, antithyroid drugs for less than 3 months. Construction of the TCR library relied on RNA isolated from PBMCs. This sample was also put to use in a study of T cells in Graves' hyperthyroidism and ophthalmopathy.

The sequencing here drew on peripheral blood mononuclear cells (PBMCs), taken at new diagnosis, from a patient treated with antithyroid drugs. These receptors all come from a woman aged 35 to 49 with Graves disease.

This clonotype was picked up a small number of times. The chain joins TRBV18 to TRBJ1-4; 11 bases map to TRBD1. The junction had 6 bases not matched to a gene; V was cut back by 3 bases and J by 3 bases. Germline lookup yields CDR1 KGHSH and CDR2 LQKENI. This CDR3 is 17 amino acids long. In DNA form, the CDR3 reads TGTGCCAGCTCACCCCGGACAGGGGGCTTAGCTAATGAAAAACTGTTTTTT. It encodes CASSPRTGGLANEKLFF.

This clonotype was counted at least ten times. Written as DNA, the CDR3 is TGTGCCAGCAGTGAAGACTACGAGCAGTACTTC. Protein product: CASSEDYEQYF. The J gene is TRBJ2-7, the V gene TRBV2, with D unclear. Germline V gives CDR1 SNHLY, CDR2 FYNNEI. The CDR3 has 11 amino acids. V lost 1 base, J lost 3 bases, and 1 base lay in between.

This clonotype was detected ten times or more. V usage is TRBV27 and J usage is TRBJ2-2; 9 bases match TRBD2. The CDR3 is 16 amino acids. CDR1 MNHEY and CDR2 SMNVEV come from the germline V gene (reference sequence). V was clipped by 4 bases and J by 7 bases; unmatched bases: 10. The CDR3: CASSSLAGTGGGELFF. CDR3 coding DNA: TGTGCCAGCAGTTCCCTAGCGGGAACTGGGGGCGGGGAGCTGTTTTTT.

This clonotype was counted ten times or more. This rearrangement joins TRBV5-1 to TRBJ2-3; D is undetermined. The germline V and J ends were trimmed by 1 base and 2 bases, with 5 bases remaining between them. In germline, CDR1 is SGHRS, CDR2 YFSETQ. This CDR3 has 13 amino acids. In nucleotides, the CDR3 is TGCGCCAGCAGCTTGCACTACACAGATACGCAGTATTTT. Its protein product is CASSLHYTDTQYF.

This clonotype was seen ten or more times. The chain links TRBV11-2 to TRBJ2-1; D possibly corresponds to TRBD1 (6 bases). This CDR3 is built from 15 residues. The germline CDR1 and CDR2 sequences are SGHAT and FQNNGV. V gave up 0 bases and J gave up 6 bases, with 12 bases separating them. The CDR3 nucleotides are TGTGCCAGCAGCTTAGACAGGGGTTCAGGCAATGAGCAGTTCTTC. Protein sequence: CASSLDRGSGNEQFF.

This clonotype showed up many times. V and J are TRBV6-1 and TRBJ1-5; unclear D gene. The CDR3 is made up of 14 amino acids. Germline CDR1 is MNHNS and CDR2 is SASEGT. The V gene lost 1 base and the J gene lost 3 bases, with 7 bases spanning the gap. The CDR3 coding sequence is TGTGCCAGCAGTGAAGTTTCTCTCAATCAGCCCCAGCATTTT. This sequence encodes CASSEVSLNQPQHF.

Many counts were recorded for this clonotype. The chain uses TRBV30 and TRBJ1-1; 7 bases match TRBD1. The CDR3 covers 17 residues. V lost 5 bases to trimming and J lost 0 bases; unmatched junction nucleotides: 15. Germline CDR1 is GTSNPN and CDR2 is SVGIG (reference sequence). Written as DNA, the CDR3 is TGTGCCTGGGGTGGTTATCAGACAGGGAGATTGAACACTGAAGCTTTCTTT. Protein product: CAWGGYQTGRLNTEAFF.

This clonotype was observed a handful of times. V usage is TRBV7-9 and J usage is TRBJ2-2, with D hard to call. This CDR3 contains 12 residues. Germline CDR1 is SEHNR and CDR2 is FQNEAQ (reference sequence). Trimming removed 3 bases at V and 7 bases at J, with 6 bases between. CDR3 sequence reads: CASSFRVGELFF. CDR3 DNA sequence: TGTGCCAGCAGCTTCAGAGTCGGGGAGCTGTTTTTT.

The V and J genes are TRBV6-2 or TRBV6-3 and TRBJ2-1, with 9 bases that match TRBD2. CDR3 length equals 15 residues. J was trimmed by 2 bases and V by 8 bases; bases with no gene match: 7. CDR1 and CDR2 from the germline V gene are MNHEY and SVGEGT. CDR3 sequence (DNA): TGTGCCAGCGGGATAGCGGGGGAGACCTACAATGAGCAGTTCTTC. Protein: CASGIAGETYNEQFF.

This clonotype has ten or more counts. This chain connects TRBV7-9 to TRBJ2-3; D is unclear. This CDR3 has 12 residues. Trimming took 2 bases from V and 4 from J, leaving 4 bases between them. The germline CDR1 and CDR2 sequences are SEHNR and FQNEAQ (reference sequence). CDR3 DNA sequence: TGTGCCAGCAGCTTACCGCCAGATACGCAGTATTTT. Its translation: CASSLPPDTQYF.

With regard to this clonotype: This may arise from a read error, as a much more abundant clone is one base away. J is TRBJ2-7 and V is TRBV7-2; D gene uncertain. CDR3 length equals 13 residues. The V gene lost 2 bases and the J gene lost 7 bases, with 12 bases spanning the gap. CDR1 is SGHTA and CDR2 is FQGNSA in the germline V gene. The CDR3 sequence: CASSLTPNNEQYF. The CDR3 bases are TGTGCCAGCAGCTTAACGCCGAACAATGAGCAGTACTTC.

The rearrangement links TRBV5-1 to TRBJ2-3; D is undetermined. V lost 0 bases and J 6 bases, leaving 17 bases between the germline ends. CDR1 and CDR2 (germline): SGHRS, YFSETQ. CDR3 size: 16 residues. Here the CDR3 reads CASSLDIVSVPDTQYF. The CDR3 DNA follows: TGCGCCAGCAGCTTGGATATCGTAAGCGTCCCGGATACGCAGTATTTT.

This clonotype has a handful of counts. This chain connects TRBV5-1 to TRBJ1-4; D remains unclear. V was pared by 4 bases and J by 8 bases, with 15 bases between. This CDR3 has 14 amino acids. The germline gives CDR1 SGHRS, CDR2 YFSETQ. CDR3 loop: CASSPDGGEEKLFF. The CDR3 DNA sequence: TGCGCCAGCAGCCCCGACGGCGGGGAAGAAAAACTGTTTTTT.

This clonotype was observed at least ten times. In DNA, the CDR3 is TGTGCCAGCAGCCAATCCAGGGCTGACACTGAAGCTTTCTTT. Protein sequence: CASSQSRADTEAFF. The chain couples TRBV16 to TRBJ1-1; the D gene is possibly TRBD1 (5 bases). Per germline, CDR1 KGHSY and CDR2 FQNENV. Deletions cut 0 bases from V and 3 bases from J, with 8 bases between. The CDR3 length is 14 residues.

The chain recombines TRBV28 with TRBJ2-3, with TRBD2 identical over 8 bases. J lost 4 bases, V lost 9 bases, and 6 bases had no gene match. Germline V gene data show CDR1 as MDHEN and CDR2 as SYDVKM. The CDR3 extends over 13 amino acids. The CDR3 DNA reads as TGTGCCAGTCAGCGGGAGCCCGCAGATACGCAGTATTTT. Its protein product is CASQREPADTQYF.

This chain links TRBV19 with TRBJ1-1; TRBD1 matches 7 bases. The junction had 9 bases not matched to a gene; V was cut back by 6 bases and J by 8 bases. This CDR3 is 13 amino acids long. Per the germline V gene, CDR1 is LNHDA and CDR2 is SQIVND (reference sequence). CDR3 amino acids: CASSRQGGPEAFF. In nucleotides, the CDR3 is TGTGCCAGTAGCCGTCAGGGGGGACCAGAAGCTTTCTTT.

The V and J genes are TRBV5-1 and TRBJ2-3; 13 bases are shared with TRBD2. This CDR3 region has 16 residues. V shed 3 bases, J shed 3 bases, and the junction held 4 bases outside the gene matches. CDR1 and CDR2 (germline): SGHRS, YFSETQ. This CDR3 reads CASSWGTSGKTDTQYF. In DNA, the CDR3 is TGCGCCAGCAGCTGGGGGACTAGCGGGAAGACAGATACGCAGTATTTT.

Many counts were recorded for this clonotype. The V and J genes are TRBV29-1 and TRBJ2-1; TRBD2 might be the D (6 bases). Germline-derived CDR1 and CDR2 are SQVTM and ANQGSEA. V lost 6 bases and J 0 bases, leaving 12 bases between the germline ends. The CDR3 covers 14 residues. The CDR3 loop is CSVRDPLSYNEQFF. The DNA for the CDR3 is TGCAGCGTGCGGGACCCACTCTCCTACAATGAGCAGTTCTTC.

In its sample, this clonotype was seen many times. This chain links TRBV5-1 with TRBJ2-7, with D unclear. V was pared by 4 bases and J by 0 bases, with 17 bases between. The CDR3 sequence is 16 residues long. The germline V gene encodes CDR1 SGHRS and CDR2 YFSETQ. The CDR3, as DNA: TGCGCCAGCAGCCGCGCTGCGACCGGGCCCTCCTACGAGCAGTACTTC. This translates into CASSRAATGPSYEQYF.

This rearrangement joins TRBV7-8 to TRBJ2-7; 11 bases are shared with TRBD2. From germline, CDR1 is SGHVS and CDR2 FQNEAQ. This CDR3 comprises 15 residues. After removal of 5 bases from V and 3 bases from J, the junction contained 6 bases not matched to a gene. CDR3 residues: CASSPELAGGYEQYF. DNA of the CDR3: TGTGCCAGCAGCCCCGAGCTAGCGGGAGGCTACGAGCAGTACTTC.

This sequence joins TRBV10-3 and TRBJ1-1; possibly TRBD1 for D (6 bases). Trimming pared 6 bases from V and 5 bases from J, leaving 13 bases between. Germline V gives CDR1 ENHRY, CDR2 SYGVKD. The CDR3 is 13 amino acids. As DNA, the CDR3 is TGTGCCATCAGGGGTTCAGGGGAAACTGAAGCTTTCTTT. As protein: CAIRGSGETEAFF.

This clonotype occurred a few times. The CDR3 protein is CASSQDIQGAAQETQYF. The CDR3 DNA reads TGTGCCAGCAGCCAAGATATCCAGGGGGCAGCCCAAGAGACCCAGTACTTC. The genes are TRBV3-1 and TRBJ2-5; TRBD1 matches at 8 bases. V trimming: 0 bases; J trimming: 1 base; junction bases outside the gene matches: 7. CDR1 is LGHDT and CDR2 is YNNKEL in the germline V gene (reference sequence). The CDR3 length is 17 residues.